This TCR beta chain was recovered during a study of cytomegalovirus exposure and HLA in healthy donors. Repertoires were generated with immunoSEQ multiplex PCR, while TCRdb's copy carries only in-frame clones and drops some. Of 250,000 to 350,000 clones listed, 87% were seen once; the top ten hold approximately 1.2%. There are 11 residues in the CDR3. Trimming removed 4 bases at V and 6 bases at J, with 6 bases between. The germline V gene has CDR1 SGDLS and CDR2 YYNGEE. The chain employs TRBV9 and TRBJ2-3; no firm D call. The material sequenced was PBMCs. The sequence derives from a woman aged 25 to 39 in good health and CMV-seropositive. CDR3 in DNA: TGTGCCAGCAGCTTCGAGGATACGCAGTATTTT. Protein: CASSFEDTQYF. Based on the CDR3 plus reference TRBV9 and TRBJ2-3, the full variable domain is DSGVTQTPKHLITATGQRVTLRCSPRSGDLSVYWYQQSLDQGLQFLIQYYNGEERAKGNILERFSAQQFPDLHSELNLSSLELGDSALYFCASSFEDTQYFGPGTRLTVL.